These 32 T cell receptor beta chains were all obtained from the same sample, sequenced in a study of control samples from healthy donors and cancer patients (dated by TCRdb to 2020 to 2021). Receptor amplification or capture employed the immunoSEQ multiplex PCR assay. The table comes from immuneACCESS by way of TCRdb, which keeps in-frame sequences with V and J called. Part of the clones is missing from these tables; in studies checked, under half for an unresolved V gene and the rest for unknown reasons. This sample gives some 95,000 clones in total; around three quarters of them show up just once. Under 12% of the sample comes from the top ten. Sequenced: blood. The receptor source for this set is a woman in her thirties in good health.

J is TRBJ1-1 and V is TRBV24-1; D uncertain. Germline lookup yields CDR1 KGHDR and CDR2 SFDVKD. The CDR3 runs 11 residues. V lost 5 bases and J 4 bases, leaving 4 bases between the germline ends. DNA of the CDR3: TGTGCCACCAGTGTGGGCACTGAAGCTTTCTTT. Translating gives CATSVGTEAFF.

The genes are TRBV11-3 and TRBJ1-1; D is undetermined. CDR1 and CDR2 from the germline V gene are SGHNT and YENEEA. V was pared by 6 bases and J by 4 bases, with 12 bases between. This CDR3 is 13 amino acids long. The CDR3 region has the DNA TGTGCCAGCAGTAATGGTGATCGCACTGAAGCTTTCTTT. This encodes CASSNGDRTEAFF.

The chain has TRBV20-1 and TRBJ2-5, with TRBD1 matching 9 bases. Germline V lookup: CDR1 DFQATT, CDR2 SNEGSKA (reference sequence). The CDR3 runs 13 residues. The ends lost 3 bases at V and 5 bases at J; junction bases unmatched: 4. The CDR3 loop reads CSASMGTGETQYF. CDR3 coding DNA: TGCAGTGCTAGTATGGGGACAGGGGAGACCCAGTACTTC.

V and J are TRBV10-3 and TRBJ2-5; either TRBD1 or TRBD2 may fit D (6 bases each). This CDR3 contains 13 residues. The germline V and J ends were trimmed by 10 bases and 7 bases, with 19 bases remaining between them. Germline V gene sequence: CDR1 ENHRY, CDR2 SYGVKD. In DNA, the CDR3 is TGTGCCACCGTTGGGGCGGAGGGGGGGACCCAGTACTTC. Translating gives CATVGAEGGTQYF.

This clone was detected a few times. The chain carries TRBV9 and TRBJ2-2; D call uncertain. CDR1 and CDR2 from the germline V gene are SGDLS and YYNGEE. V gave up 3 bases and J gave up 1 base, with 7 bases separating them. The CDR3 spans 14 residues. The CDR3 DNA reads TGTGCCAGCAGCGCCTTATTGAACACCGGGGAGCTGTTTTTT. This gives the protein CASSALLNTGELFF.

The rearrangement joins TRBV7-6 to TRBJ1-1, with D unresolved. Germline loops: CDR1 SGHVS, CDR2 FNYEAQ. The CDR3 sequence is 13 residues long. V was pared by 2 bases and J by 2 bases, with 6 bases between. The CDR3 DNA reads as TGTGCCAGCAGCTTACAGATAAACACTGAAGCTTTCTTT. This codes for CASSLQINTEAFF.

The chain couples TRBV5-1 to TRBJ2-3; D uncertain. Trimming removed 3 bases from V and 3 bases from J, with 11 bases in between. The CDR3 is made up of 14 amino acids. The germline V gene encodes CDR1 SGHRS and CDR2 YFSETQ. In DNA form, the CDR3 reads TGCGCCAGCAGCTCAGAACTAATTACAGATACGCAGTATTTT. Translation gives CASSSELITDTQYF.

The chain joins TRBV20-1 to TRBJ1-4, with TRBD1 matching 7 bases. Germline-derived CDR1 and CDR2 are DFQATT and SNEGSKA (reference sequence). The CDR3 totals 17 residues. Trimming cost V 3 bases and J 3 bases; bases outside gene matches: 13. The CDR3, as DNA: TGCAGTGCTAGTGTAGGGGGCGCAGGGATAGCTAATGAAAAACTGTTTTTT. Amino acids: CSASVGGAGIANEKLFF.

V gene TRBV12-3 or TRBV12-4 combines with J gene TRBJ1-2; possibly TRBD1 for D (5 bases). The CDR3 has 12 amino acids. Trimming took off 8 bases at V and 3 bases at J, with 10 bases between the two ends. The CDR3 loop is CASRGADYGYTF. Here the CDR3 DNA reads TGTGCCAGCCGGGGCGCCGACTATGGCTACACCTTC.

This clone is labeled medium-sized. This chain links TRBV4-3 with TRBJ2-3, with TRBD2 matching over 12 bases. Per germline, CDR1 LGHNA and CDR2 YSLEER. The junction had 3 bases not matched to a gene; V was cut back by 4 bases and J by 4 bases. The CDR3 has 15 amino acids. CDR3 region: CASSPTSGGPDTQYF. CDR3 bases: TGCGCCAGCAGCCCGACTAGCGGGGGCCCAGATACGCAGTATTTT.

J is TRBJ2-5 and V is TRBV23-1, with D possibly being TRBD1 (7 bases). TRBV23-1 is an ORF, and what it does is uncertain. The V end lost 0 bases, the J end lost 5 bases, and 19 bases lay between the germline ends. The CDR3 length is 17 residues. The CDR3 DNA is TGCGCCAGCAGTCAATCAGGAGGGGGCCTGAGTAAGGAGACCCAGTACTTC. This codes for CASSQSGGGLSKETQYF.

V gene TRBV5-8 combines with J gene TRBJ2-3; 9 positions match TRBD2. Trimming cost V 8 bases and J 5 bases; bases outside gene matches: 6. CDR3 length: 13 residues. Germline loops: CDR1 SGHTS, CDR2 YDEGEE. The CDR3 reads CASRRGGVDTQYF. The CDR3 DNA is TGTGCCAGTCGGCGGGGGGGCGTAGATACGCAGTATTTT. Full variable domain (outside the CDR3, taken from reference TRBV5-8 and TRBJ2-3): EAGVTQSPTHLIKTRGQQATLRCSPISGHTSVYWYQQALGLGLQFLLWYDEGEERNRGNFPPRFSGRQFPNYSSELNVNALELEDSALYLCASRRGGVDTQYFGPGTRLTVL.

The chain uses TRBV19 and TRBJ1-1; 11 bases match TRBD1. The CDR3 loop spans 17 amino acids. Germline CDR1 is LNHDA and CDR2 is SQIVND (reference sequence). Trimming removed 4 bases from V and 0 bases from J; junction bases left unmatched: 7. CDR3 amino acids: CASSRGQGVSLNTEAFF. As DNA, the CDR3 is TGTGCCAGTAGTAGGGGACAGGGGGTATCCCTGAACACTGAAGCTTTCTTT.

This clone was counted a few times. Here the CDR3 reads CATSDRGTGLVVSAGELFF. In nucleotides, the CDR3 is TGTGCCACCAGTGATCGGGGGACAGGGCTGGTCGTGAGCGCCGGGGAGCTGTTTTTT. J is TRBJ2-2 and V is TRBV24-1; 9 bases map to TRBD1. CDR1 is KGHDR and CDR2 is SFDVKD in the germline V gene. The CDR3 runs 19 residues. J was trimmed by 6 bases and V by 3 bases; bases with no gene match: 16.

The chain couples TRBV2 to TRBJ2-1; D remains unclear. Germline-derived CDR1 and CDR2 are SNHLY and FYNNEI. V shed 2 bases and J shed 5 bases, with 10 bases lying between them. The CDR3 extends over 14 amino acids. DNA of the CDR3: TGTGCCAGCAGTGAATTAGTACGGAACAATGAGCAGTTCTTC. Amino acids: CASSELVRNNEQFF.

The chain carries TRBV5-1 and TRBJ1-2; D unresolved. V lost 3 bases to trimming and J lost 2 bases, with 11 bases between them. The CDR3 sequence is 14 residues long. CDR1 is SGHRS, CDR2 YFSETQ, per germline. The CDR3 here is CASSSTGTNYGYTF. CDR3 in DNA: TGCGCCAGCAGCTCAACGGGAACCAACTATGGCTACACCTTC. The full variable domain, with the rest looked up from reference TRBV5-1 and TRBJ1-2, is KAGVTQTPRYLIKTRGQQVTLSCSPISGHRSVSWYQQTPGQGLQFLFEYFSETQRNKGNFPGRFSGRQFSNSRSEMNVSTLELGDSALYLCASSSTGTNYGYTFGSGTRLTVV.

The gene calls are TRBV6-2 or TRBV6-3 and TRBJ2-3; a weak D match, TRBD1 (6 bases). Between the trimmed V and J ends, which lost 0 bases and 2 bases, there was a span of 12 bases. This CDR3 has 16 residues. The germline V gene encodes CDR1 MNHEY and CDR2 SVGEGT. The CDR3: CASSYSLQGYTDTQYF. The CDR3 DNA reads as TGTGCCAGCAGTTACTCTCTACAGGGCTACACAGATACGCAGTATTTT.

V usage is TRBV19 and J usage is TRBJ1-2; 7 nucleotides match TRBD1. The CDR3 contains 13 residues. V lost 1 base to trimming and J lost 6 bases; unmatched junction nucleotides: 2. Per germline, CDR1 LNHDA and CDR2 SQIVND (reference sequence). Here the CDR3 reads CASSIATGNGYTF. CDR3 nucleotide sequence: TGTGCCAGTAGTATAGCGACAGGGAATGGCTACACCTTC.

This clone has a single count. The chain links TRBV10-1 to TRBJ1-2, with TRBD1 matching over 7 bases. The V gene end was trimmed by 0 bases and the J gene end by 6 bases; junction bases not matched to a gene: 13. CDR1 and CDR2 (germline): WNHNN, SYGVQD (reference sequence). The CDR3 runs 17 residues. The DNA for the CDR3 is TGCGCCAGCAGTGAGTCCGCGGAGGGACAGTGGTGTCATGGCTACACCTTC. Translation gives CASSESAEGQWCHGYTF.

The chain joins TRBV7-8 to TRBJ2-5, with 8 bases fitting TRBD2. The CDR3 is 15 amino acids. Germline lookup yields CDR1 SGHVS and CDR2 FQNEAQ. The ends lost 2 bases at V and 2 bases at J; junction bases unmatched: 4. The CDR3 protein is CASSLPGGKQETQYF. CDR3 coding DNA: TGTGCCAGCAGCTTACCGGGAGGGAAGCAAGAGACCCAGTACTTC.

The chain employs TRBV2 and TRBJ1-2; maybe TRBD1 (6 bases). Trimming shortened V by 5 bases and J by 4 bases, and 17 bases separated the two germline ends. This CDR3 has 15 residues. Germline V gene data show CDR1 as SNHLY and CDR2 as FYNNEI. The CDR3 nucleotides are TGTGCCAGCAGTACTGCGGGACAATCGCTCTATGGCTACACCTTC. Its protein product is CASSTAGQSLYGYTF.

The chain joins TRBV5-8 to TRBJ2-3; 11 bases align to TRBD2. This CDR3 spans 19 amino acids. Trimming removed 0 bases from V and 2 bases from J; junction bases left unmatched: 11. Per germline, CDR1 SGHTS and CDR2 YDEGEE. CDR3 DNA: TGTGCCAGCAGCTTGGTTGTAGCGGGGGGGCAACGATACACAGATACGCAGTATTTT. Protein product: CASSLVVAGGQRYTDTQYF. Supplemented by reference TRBV5-8 and TRBJ2-3, the full variable domain reads EAGVTQSPTHLIKTRGQQATLRCSPISGHTSVYWYQQALGLGLQFLLWYDEGEERNRGNFPPRFSGRQFPNYSSELNVNALELEDSALYLCASSLVVAGGQRYTDTQYFGPGTRLTVL.

This clone has just a few counts. The chain recombines TRBV5-6 with TRBJ1-6; 8 nucleotides line up with TRBD1. The CDR3 totals 15 residues. CDR1 and CDR2 (germline): SGHDT, YYEEEE. V was clipped by 3 bases and J by 6 bases; unmatched bases: 5. CDR3 in DNA: TGTGCCAGCAGCTCCGGACAGGGTCGTAATTCACCCCTCCACTTT. It yields the protein CASSSGQGRNSPLHF.

The sample holds one count of this clone. This chain uses TRBV5-6 with TRBJ2-4; D gene uncertain. The V and J ends lost 2 bases and 0 bases respectively, with 9 bases between them. CDR1 is SGHDT, CDR2 YYEEEE, per germline. The CDR3 is 15 amino acids. DNA of the CDR3: TGTGCCAGCAGCTTTTCACAGATAGCCAAAAACATTCAGTACTTC. This codes for CASSFSQIAKNIQYF.

The genes are TRBV9 and TRBJ2-2; D is uncertain. CDR1 and CDR2 from the germline V gene are SGDLS and YYNGEE. Trimming took off 0 bases at V and 2 bases at J, with 2 bases between the two ends. The CDR3 loop spans 13 amino acids. CDR3 in amino acids: CASSVGNTGELFF. In DNA form, the CDR3 reads TGTGCCAGCAGCGTAGGAAACACCGGGGAGCTGTTTTTT.

This chain links TRBV6-5 with TRBJ2-2; D call uncertain. The CDR3 sequence is 13 residues long. Trimming pared 10 bases from V and 1 base from J, leaving 10 bases between. Germline V CDR1 and CDR2: MNHEY, SVGAGI. The CDR3 DNA reads TGTGCCACCACACCTCTGAACACCGGGGAGCTGTTTTTT. Amino acids: CATTPLNTGELFF.

V is TRBV11-2 and J is TRBJ2-3; a weak D match, TRBD2 (5 bases). Per the germline V gene, CDR1 is SGHAT and CDR2 is FQNNGV. This CDR3 is built from 16 residues. The ends were cut back, 5 bases at V and 1 base at J, with 16 bases in the middle. The CDR3 here is CASSPQGLTRTDTQYF. The CDR3 nucleotides read TGTGCCAGCAGCCCTCAAGGACTGACACGCACAGATACGCAGTATTTT.

The genes are TRBV30 and TRBJ2-1, with D maybe TRBD2 (5 bases). CDR1 GTSNPN and CDR2 SVGIG come from the germline V gene (reference sequence). The CDR3 length is 15 residues. Trimming cost V 0 bases and J 3 bases, with 12 bases left between them. In DNA, the CDR3 is TGTGCCTGGAGTGTAGCTAGCTATAACTACAATGAGCAGTTCTTC. This gives the protein CAWSVASYNYNEQFF. The variable domain in full, completed from reference TRBV30 and TRBJ2-1, reads SQTIHQWPATLVQPVGSPLSLECTVEGTSNPNLYWYRQAAGRGLQLLFYSVGIGQISSEVPQNLSASRPQDRQFILSSKKLLLSDSGFYLCAWSVASYNYNEQFFGPGTRLTVL.

The genes are TRBV7-2 and TRBJ2-5; D is possibly TRBD2 (6 bases). The CDR3 totals 15 residues. CDR1 and CDR2 from the germline V gene are SGHTA and FQGNSA. Trimming shortened V by 0 bases and J by 5 bases, and 13 bases separated the two germline ends. CDR3 residues: CASSLAGGALETQYF. DNA for the CDR3: TGTGCCAGCAGCTTAGCTGGAGGGGCACTGGAGACCCAGTACTTC.

The chain employs TRBV6-4 and TRBJ1-5; tentative D call: TRBD1 (5 bases). V was cut by 0 bases and J by 3 bases, with 15 bases left in between. The CDR3 sequence is 17 residues long. CDR1 and CDR2 from the germline V gene are MRHNA and SNTAGT. The CDR3 protein is CASSDSIPGRDNQPQHF. CDR3 sequence (DNA): TGTGCCAGCAGTGACTCGATACCGGGACGAGACAATCAGCCCCAGCATTTT.

This rearrangement joins TRBV5-4 to TRBJ1-4; a possible D gene is TRBD1 (5 bases). Per the germline V gene, CDR1 is SGHNT and CDR2 is YYREEE (reference sequence). This CDR3 spans 14 amino acids. V lost 5 bases and J lost 4, with 12 bases in between. The CDR3: CASSSGTNNEKLFF. DNA of the CDR3: TGTGCCAGCAGTTCCGGGACGAATAATGAAAAACTGTTTTTT.

The chain combines TRBV9 with TRBJ2-1, with D unclear. The V gene lost 0 bases and the J gene lost 2 bases, with 6 bases spanning the gap. The CDR3 is 14 amino acids. Germline V lookup: CDR1 SGDLS, CDR2 YYNGEE. The CDR3 coding sequence is TGTGCCAGCAGCGTAGAAACCGCCTACAATGAGCAGTTCTTC. Protein: CASSVETAYNEQFF.